What follows are 21 T cell receptor delta chains derived from one specimen sequenced in a study of Vδ1+ human thymocytes. Which antigens these TCRs recognize remains unknown. Whole-study results and caveats: In the thymus, TRG and TRD repertoires looked highly polyclonal with Gaussian CDR3 lengths.

The template was reverse-transcribed extracted RNA. The CDR3 regions were amplified by multiplex PCR from V-gene primers to a constant-region primer. TCRdb reran clone calling via CATT on the multiplex PCR reads. The sample has 70,000 to 90,000 delta-chain clones; about 30% are singletons. Sequenced: Vdelta1+ gamma-delta thymocytes from the thymus. Indicated subset: FACS-sorted CD3+ TCRalphabeta- TCRVdelta1+ TCRVdelta2- thymocytes. All receptors derive from a boy in the first two years of life who had congenital heart surgery.

The chain couples TRDV1 to TRDJ1, with TRDD3 identical over 13 bases. The CDR3 extends over 24 amino acids. The V gene end was trimmed by 0 bases and the J gene end by 6 bases; junction bases not matched to a gene: 28. The germline V gene encodes CDR1 TSWWSYY and CDR2 QGS. This chain's CDR3 is CALGELLTSAGGTGGYGSPNKLIF. DNA for the CDR3: TGTGCTCTTGGGGAACTGTTGACCTCGGCCGGAGGTACTGGGGGATACGGTTCTCCGAATAAACTCATCTTT.

As concerns this clone: A much larger clone differs from this one at a single base, so this may be a read error. The V call is TRDV2, the J call TRDJ1, with D perhaps TRDD2 (6 bases). The CDR3 is 16 amino acids. In germline, CDR1 is GEAIGNYY, CDR2 EKD. Trimming took off 3 bases at V and 0 bases at J, with 16 bases between the two ends. The CDR3 DNA sequence: TGTGCCTGTGACCCCCTTCCATTTGCGTACACCGATAAACTCATCTTT. It codes for CACDPLPFAYTDKLIF.

This clone occurred a few times. The J gene is TRDJ1, the V gene TRDV1, with 11 positions matching TRDD3. Per germline, CDR1 TSWWSYY and CDR2 QGS. With V trimmed by 8 bases and J by 0 bases, 29 bases remained unmatched. CDR3 length: 23 residues. CDR3 in DNA: TGTGCTCTTTTACTTCCATCGACTTCCCGATGGGGGATACGCCTCTTATACACCGATAAACTCATCTTT. As protein: CALLLPSTSRWGIRLLYTDKLIF.

This clone showed up just a few times. The rearrangement joins TRDV3 to TRDJ1; D unresolved. Germline-derived CDR1 and CDR2 are TVYSNPD and GDNSRS (reference sequence). The CDR3 runs to 14 residues. Trimming left V 1 base short and J 2 bases short, with 14 bases between. CDR3: CAFKERGGTDKLIF. As DNA, the CDR3 is TGTGCCTTTAAGGAGCGGGGTGGTACCGATAAACTCATCTTT.

Of note for this clone: At the DNA level, this CDR3 is encoded by other sequences in the same sample as well. The chain uses TRDV1 and TRDJ1; 10 nucleotides align to TRDD3. Germline loops: CDR1 TSWWSYY, CDR2 QGS. Germline trimming cut 3 bases from V and 3 bases from J; bases unmatched to any gene: 10. This CDR3 is 17 amino acids long. The CDR3 is CALGEQVHGGYADKLIF. The CDR3 DNA reads as TGTGCTCTTGGGGAGCAGGTCCACGGGGGATACGCCGATAAACTCATCTTT.

The chain carries TRDV1 and TRDJ1; TRDD3 aligns across 13 bases. Germline assignment: CDR1 TSWWSYY and CDR2 QGS. J gave up 4 bases and V 0 bases, and 23 bases lay outside the gene matches. This CDR3 is built from 23 residues. CDR3 bases: TGTGCTCTTGGGGAACTTTACCCTCCACTTACTGGGGGATACGCCTGGAGAAACGATAAACTCATCTTT. Its protein product is CALGELYPPLTGGYAWRNDKLIF.

The rearrangement joins TRDV1 to TRDJ1, with D unresolved. Germline V lookup: CDR1 TSWWSYY, CDR2 QGS. The ends were cut back, 1 base at V and 4 bases at J, with 13 bases in the middle. The length of the CDR3 is 15 residues. The CDR3 sequence is CALGERSVYGDKLIF. CDR3 nucleotides: TGTGCTCTTGGGGAACGATCAGTTTACGGCGATAAACTCATCTTT.

This clone was detected a few times. The chain combines TRDV1 with TRDJ1; 8 bases agree with TRDD3. The germline V gene has CDR1 TSWWSYY and CDR2 QGS. With V trimmed by 0 bases and J by 0 bases, 12 bases remained unmatched. CDR3 length: 19 residues. The CDR3: CALGELSTLGDLYTDKLIF. The CDR3 nucleotides read TGTGCTCTTGGGGAACTCTCTACGCTGGGGGACCTTTACACCGATAAACTCATCTTT.

V is TRDV1 and J is TRDJ1, with 10 positions matching TRDD3. The CDR3 is made up of 22 amino acids. Germline lookup yields CDR1 TSWWSYY and CDR2 QGS. V shed 0 bases, J shed 3 bases, and the junction held 22 bases outside the gene matches. In DNA, the CDR3 is TGTGCTCTTGGGGAACTCTCCTTCCCGGACGGGGGATACGCAGAAATGGCCGATAAACTCATCTTT. As protein: CALGELSFPDGGYAEMADKLIF.

This clone has just a few counts. The gene calls are TRDV1 and TRDJ1; D is possibly TRDD3 (6 bases). Germline values: CDR1 TSWWSYY, CDR2 QGS. The length of the CDR3 is 20 residues. Deletions cut 1 base from V and 2 bases from J, with 26 bases between. Here the CDR3 reads CALGEPRFPPVLGRTDKLIF. CDR3 nucleotides: TGTGCTCTTGGGGAACCTCGATTTCCTCCCGTACTGGGACGGACCGATAAACTCATCTTT.

This clone was observed a few times. V gene TRDV2 combines with J gene TRDJ2; 7 nucleotides match TRDD3. The length of the CDR3 is 18 residues. Germline CDR1 and CDR2: GEAIGNYY and EKD. Losses at the gene ends were 0 bases for V and 0 bases for J; bases not matched to a gene: 9. CDR3 sequence reads: CACDTRAGGYALTAQLFF. CDR3 DNA: TGTGCCTGTGACACCCGTGCTGGGGGGTACGCTTTGACAGCACAACTCTTCTTT.

V usage is TRDV1 and J usage is TRDJ1, with no clear D. This CDR3 contains 15 residues. Per germline, CDR1 TSWWSYY and CDR2 QGS. V was trimmed by 4 bases and J by 0 bases, leaving 12 bases between them. This CDR3 is CALGGAGWYTDKLIF. CDR3 DNA: TGTGCTCTTGGGGGAGCCGGCTGGTACACCGATAAACTCATCTTT.

A remark on this clone: The sample holds other DNA sequences that translate to the same CDR3. The chain carries TRDV1 and TRDJ2; 7 nucleotides match TRDD2. The V and J ends lost 0 bases and 4 bases, in that order; junction bases with no gene match: 5. The CDR3 loop spans 16 amino acids. The germline CDR1 and CDR2 sequences are TSWWSYY and QGS. The DNA of the CDR3 is TGTGCTCTTGGGGAACTCACCCTTCCTCGGACAGCACAACTCTTCTTT. The encoded protein is CALGELTLPRTAQLFF.

This chain connects TRDV1 to TRDJ1, with a possible D match to TRDD3 (6 bases). Germline assignment: CDR1 TSWWSYY and CDR2 QGS. This CDR3 is 21 amino acids long. Deletions cut 1 base from V and 0 bases from J, with 27 bases between. The CDR3 bases are TGTGCTCTTGGGGAACAACATCCCCTCTCCTGGGGATTTTCGTACACCGATAAACTCATCTTT. Translating gives CALGEQHPLSWGFSYTDKLIF.

This clone has just a few counts. This chain uses TRDV1 with TRDJ1, with TRDD3 identical over 13 bases. CDR1 and CDR2 from the germline V gene are TSWWSYY and QGS. Trimming at V came to 1 base and at J to 3 bases, leaving 20 bases not matched to a gene. The CDR3 has 22 residues. The CDR3 loop is CALGEPNRYTGGYAGTPDKLIF. The CDR3 nucleotides are TGTGCTCTTGGGGAACCTAATAGGTACACTGGGGGATACGCGGGGACACCCGATAAACTCATCTTT.

The rearrangement joins TRDV1 to TRDJ1; no clear D. The V end lost 2 bases, the J end lost 0 bases, and 40 bases lay between the germline ends. Germline V gene lookup returns CDR1 TSWWSYY and CDR2 QGS. The CDR3 runs to 25 residues. The CDR3 reads CALGEFRSHKGHNLLSRSYTDKLIF. The DNA of the CDR3 is TGTGCTCTTGGGGAATTCAGGTCTCATAAGGGTCATAATCTTCTGAGTCGCTCGTACACCGATAAACTCATCTTT.

The genes are TRDV1 and TRDJ1, with D possibly being TRDD2 (6 bases). V dropped 5 bases and J dropped 0 bases, with 40 bases sitting between them. Germline V CDR1 and CDR2: TSWWSYY, QGS. The CDR3 is made up of 24 amino acids. In DNA, the CDR3 is TGTGCTCTTGGGAAGGGTTGGGTTCCTAAGGAGTTGGGCGGACCCTCACAGTACACCGATAAACTCATCTTT. Its translation: CALGKGWVPKELGGPSQYTDKLIF.

This clone was recorded a few times. The J gene is TRDJ1, the V gene TRDV1; D gene unclear. Trimming stripped 3 bases from V and 0 bases from J, with 17 bases between. The CDR3 loop spans 17 amino acids. Germline V gene data show CDR1 as TSWWSYY and CDR2 as QGS. The CDR3 loop reads CALGDALSLQYTDKLIF. Written as DNA, the CDR3 is TGTGCTCTTGGGGACGCGTTATCCTTACAGTACACCGATAAACTCATCTTT.

This chain uses TRDV1 with TRDJ1, with 10 bases that match TRDD3. The CDR3 contains 20 residues. Looked up from germline, CDR1 is TSWWSYY and CDR2 is QGS. V gave up 2 bases and J gave up 2 bases; unmatched junction bases: 17. The CDR3 spells CALGEVVVLPVLGDTDKLIF. The CDR3 DNA is TGTGCTCTTGGGGAAGTCGTCGTCCTACCAGTACTGGGGGATACCGATAAACTCATCTTT.

This clone showed up just a few times. V is TRDV1 and J is TRDJ1; D perhaps matches TRDD3 (6 bases). The germline V and J ends were trimmed by 5 bases and 0 bases, with 34 bases remaining between them. This CDR3 has 22 amino acids. Germline values: CDR1 TSWWSYY, CDR2 QGS. As DNA, the CDR3 is TGTGCTCTTGGGAAAGGCCATTGGCTGGGGCCACCACCGTATTCGTACACCGATAAACTCATCTTT. This gives the protein CALGKGHWLGPPPYSYTDKLIF.

In this sample, this clone turned up a few times. The chain employs TRDV2 and TRDJ1; maybe TRDD3 (5 bases). Trimming shortened V by 3 bases and J by 0 bases, and 37 bases separated the two germline ends. CDR3 length: 23 residues. CDR1 is GEAIGNYY, CDR2 EKD, per germline. As DNA, the CDR3 is TGTGCCTGTGACGTGGAGAGGTGGCTGGGACCCCATCCCAGCCCCATGTACACCGATAAACTCATCTTT. Its translation is CACDVERWLGPHPSPMYTDKLIF.